One and the same sample provided the 22 T cell receptor beta chains below, sequenced in a study of spatial heterogeneity in lung cancer. Stated time point: sample taken at primary tumor resection. TCRdb used MiXCR to reprocess the 5' RACE reads, holding one entry per CDR3 protein. The sample includes roughly 23,000 distinct CDR3 sequences, 4% to 5% of them seen just once. The material sequenced was PBMCs, taken at surgery. Receptors originate from a male donor with early-stage non-small cell lung cancer.

The sample holds many counts of this clonotype. V is TRBV7-2 and J is TRBJ2-7, with D perhaps TRBD1 (5 bases). The V end lost 6 bases, the J end lost 3 bases, and 15 bases lay between the germline ends. The V gene's germline CDR1 is SGHTA and CDR2 FQGNSA. The CDR3 extends over 14 amino acids. This CDR3 is CASRRGPGFYEQYF. The CDR3 nucleotides read TGTGCCAGCAGGCGAGGCCCAGGGTTCTACGAGCAGTACTTC. The whole variable domain, remainder taken from reference TRBV7-2 and TRBJ2-7, is GAGVSQSPSNKVTEKGKDVELRCDPISGHTALYWYRQSLGQGLEFLIYFQGNSAPDKSGLPSDRFSAERTGGSVSTLTIQRTQQEDSAVYLCASRRGPGFYEQYFGPGTRLTVT.

There are many counts of this clonotype. This chain connects TRBV2 to TRBJ2-1; 8 bases fit TRBD2. Trimming took 6 bases from V and 4 from J; bases not matched to a gene: 8. Germline CDR1 reads SNHLY; CDR2 reads FYNNEI. This CDR3 comprises 15 residues. CDR3 residues: CASRELSGGYNEQFF. DNA of the CDR3: TGTGCCAGCAGGGAACTAAGCGGGGGTTACAATGAGCAGTTCTTC.

In this sample, this clonotype turned up many times. This chain joins TRBV20-1 and TRBJ1-2; 7 bases match TRBD1. With 5 bases clipped from V and 8 bases from J, the junction kept 8 bases outside the gene matches. The germline gives CDR1 DFQATT, CDR2 SNEGSKA (reference sequence). The length of the CDR3 is 12 residues. In nucleotides, the CDR3 is TGCAGTGCTCCCCGACAGGGCGAGGGCTACACCTTC. Its translation is CSAPRQGEGYTF.

This clonotype was observed a handful of times. The V and J genes are TRBV28 and TRBJ2-5; D call uncertain. The V gene's germline CDR1 is MDHEN and CDR2 SYDVKM. The CDR3 is made up of 13 amino acids. The V and J ends lost 3 bases and 6 bases respectively, with 11 bases between them. Written as DNA, the CDR3 is TGTGCCAGCAGTTTCCGTGGGCTGAAGACCCAGTACTTC. It yields the protein CASSFRGLKTQYF.

This clonotype was found once. CDR3 coding DNA: TGTGCCAGCAAAAAAGTGGGTGGCAGCCAAAATTCACCCCTCCACTTT. It codes for CASKKVGGSQNSPLHF. V gene TRBV7-8 combines with J gene TRBJ1-6; D not resolved. From germline, CDR1 is SGHVS and CDR2 FQNEAQ. This CDR3 spans 16 amino acids. Trimming left V 7 bases short and J 7 bases short, with 20 bases between. The variable domain in full, completed from reference TRBV7-8 and TRBJ1-6, reads GAGVSQSPRYKVAKRGQDVALRCDPISGHVSLFWYQQALGQGPEFLTYFQNEAQLDKSGLPSDRFFAERPEGSVSTLKIQRTQQEDSAVYLCASKKVGGSQNSPLHFGNGTRLTVT.

This clonotype rates as medium-sized. This sequence joins TRBV5-4 and TRBJ2-3, with D possibly being TRBD2 (6 bases). Trimming shortened V by 5 bases and J by 6 bases, and 16 bases separated the two germline ends. Looked up from germline, CDR1 is SGHNT and CDR2 is YYREEE (reference sequence). The CDR3 sequence is 14 residues long. As DNA, the CDR3 is TGTGCCAGCAGGCCGGACTACCCGCATGATACGCAGTATTTT. Translating gives CASRPDYPHDTQYF.

This clonotype was counted at least ten times. V usage is TRBV29-1 and J usage is TRBJ2-2, with 10 bases that match TRBD1. The junction had 17 bases not matched to a gene; V was cut back by 7 bases and J by 9 bases. Germline V lookup: CDR1 SQVTM, CDR2 ANQGSEA. CDR3 length equals 16 residues. The DNA for the CDR3 is TGCAGCGCGACGGACAGGGGGGGACCAGCCTCTCGGGAGCTGTTTTTT. This gives the protein CSATDRGGPASRELFF.

Within the sample, this clonotype is medium-sized. V is TRBV4-2 and J is TRBJ1-4, with D maybe TRBD1 (6 bases). CDR3 length: 15 amino acids. Germline CDR1 is LGHNA and CDR2 is YNFKEQ. V dropped 1 base and J dropped 5 bases, with 11 bases sitting between them. The CDR3 sequence: CASSQAGHPNEKLFF. The CDR3 nucleotides read TGTGCCAGCAGCCAAGCGGGACACCCGAATGAAAAACTGTTTTTT.

This clonotype was seen many times. The J gene is TRBJ1-5, the V gene TRBV6-2 or TRBV6-3; D is ambiguous. In germline, CDR1 is MNHEY, CDR2 SVGEGT. The V end was cut by 6 bases, the J end by 6 bases, with 9 bases between. The CDR3 is made up of 12 amino acids. The CDR3 nucleotides read TGTGCCAGCAGAAAGTTATCTCAGCCCCAGCATTTT. Translated, it gives CASRKLSQPQHF.

In its sample, this clonotype ranks as medium-sized. The gene calls are TRBV29-1 and TRBJ2-6; D is ambiguous. The length of the CDR3 is 15 residues. Trimming took off 3 bases at V and 0 bases at J, with 9 bases between the two ends. The germline CDR1 and CDR2 sequences are SQVTM and ANQGSEA. CDR3 amino acids: CSVEEIRSGANVLTF. The CDR3 coding sequence is TGCAGCGTTGAGGAAATCCGCTCTGGGGCCAACGTCCTGACTTTC. The complete variable domain, with remaining parts taken from reference TRBV29-1 and TRBJ2-6, reads SAVISQKPSRDICQRGTSLTIQCQVDSQVTMMFWYRQQPGQSLTLIATANQGSEATYESGFVIDKFPISRPNLTFSTLTVSNMSPEDSSIYLCSVEEIRSGANVLTFGAGSRLTVL.

This clonotype came up many times. This sequence joins TRBV29-1 and TRBJ2-2, with D perhaps TRBD2 (6 bases). Germline V gives CDR1 SQVTM, CDR2 ANQGSEA. The CDR3 loop spans 16 amino acids. V gave up 0 bases and J gave up 4 bases, with 15 bases separating them. DNA for the CDR3: TGCAGCGTTGAAGACACGCGGGACCGAGTCACCGGGGAGCTGTTTTTT. Its protein is CSVEDTRDRVTGELFF.

This clonotype has a count of ten or more. A read error may account for a junction end that differs from germline. The genes are TRBV2 and TRBJ2-1, with no clear D. The CDR3 extends over 12 amino acids. CDR1 is SNHLY, CDR2 FYNNEI, per germline. The CDR3 here is CASSEDYPPEVF. The CDR3 DNA follows: TGTGCCAGCAGTGAAGACTACCCCCCCGAGGTCTTC. Full variable domain (remainder filled in from reference TRBV2 and TRBJ2-1): EPEVTQTPSHQVTQMGQEVILRCVPISNHLYFYWYRQILGQKVEFLVSFYNNEISEKSEIFDDQFSVERPDGSNFTLKIRSTKLEDSAMYFCASSEDYPPEVFGPGTRLTVL.

This clonotype was counted ten times or more. The chain joins TRBV7-2 to TRBJ2-7; 8 positions agree with TRBD2. In germline, CDR1 is SGHTA, CDR2 FQGNSA. This CDR3 is 15 amino acids long. After removal of 1 base from V and 2 bases from J, the junction contained 4 bases not matched to a gene. The CDR3 DNA is TGTGCCAGCAGCTTAGAACCGGGACTAGCCTACGAGCAGTACTTC. Translation: CASSLEPGLAYEQYF.

This clonotype was picked up many times. This sequence joins TRBV14 and TRBJ1-5; D is ambiguous. Germline loops: CDR1 SGHDN, CDR2 FVKESK. The CDR3 extends over 13 amino acids. Trimming stripped 2 bases from V and 7 bases from J, with 9 bases between. CDR3 sequence (DNA): TGTGCCAGCAGCCAAACCCCCGGGCAGCCCCAGCATTTT. This codes for CASSQTPGQPQHF.

This clonotype was detected ten times or more. This chain joins TRBV6-5 and TRBJ1-5, with 11 bases fitting TRBD1. Germline CDR1 is MNHEY and CDR2 is SVGAGI. This CDR3 is built from 16 residues. V lost 4 bases and J lost 13; bases outside the gene matches: 15. CDR3 loop: CASSSNRDRGVAGQHF. CDR3 DNA: TGTGCCAGCAGTTCCAACCGGGACAGGGGGGTGGCTGGGCAGCATTTT.

This clonotype was seen at least ten times. The J gene is TRBJ2-7, the V gene TRBV20-1; 14 bases agree with TRBD2. With V trimmed by 4 bases and J by 9 bases, 5 bases remained unmatched. Germline CDR1 is DFQATT and CDR2 is SNEGSKA (reference sequence). The CDR3 has 13 amino acids. The CDR3 region is CSAKLGLAGGQYF. Here the CDR3 DNA reads TGCAGTGCTAAATTAGGACTAGCGGGGGGGCAGTACTTC.

CDR3 residues: CASGGEMNTEAFF. The DNA of the CDR3 is TGCGCCAGCGGAGGGGAGATGAACACTGAAGCTTTCTTT. The genes are TRBV10-2 and TRBJ1-1; a weak D match, TRBD1 (5 bases). The ends were cut back, 8 bases at V and 0 bases at J, with 10 bases in the middle. The CDR3 runs 13 residues. CDR1 and CDR2 from the germline V gene are WSHSY and SAAADI.

This clonotype was observed many times. The rearrangement joins TRBV24-1 to TRBJ2-5; 9 nucleotides match TRBD2. This CDR3 comprises 13 residues. CDR1 and CDR2 from the germline V gene are KGHDR and SFDVKD. The V segment lost 7 bases and the J segment 1 base; nucleotides outside the gene matches: 0. CDR3 bases: TGTGCCACCAGGACTAGCGGCCAAGAGACCCAGTACTTC. Translation: CATRTSGQETQYF.

The J gene is TRBJ1-2, the V gene TRBV9; a possible D gene is TRBD1 (5 bases). Per germline, CDR1 SGDLS and CDR2 YYNGEE. The CDR3 sequence is 14 residues long. V was cut by 3 bases and J by 8 bases, with 17 bases left in between. Here the CDR3 reads CASSGGDGLNGYTF. CDR3 nucleotides: TGTGCCAGCAGCGGAGGGGACGGTCTGAACGGCTACACCTTC.

In this sample, this clonotype turned up a few times. This rearrangement joins TRBV18 to TRBJ2-5; D is uncertain. The CDR3 has 13 amino acids. Trimming cost V 1 base and J 4 bases, with 7 bases left between them. Germline V gene sequence: CDR1 KGHSH, CDR2 LQKENI. The CDR3 region is CASSPQVRETQYF. The CDR3 nucleotides read TGTGCCAGCTCACCACAGGTTCGAGAGACCCAGTACTTC. The variable domain in full, completed from reference TRBV18 and TRBJ2-5, reads NAGVMQNPRHLVRRRGQEARLRCSPMKGHSHVYWYRQLPEEGLKFMVYLQKENIIDESGMPKERFSAEFPKEGPSILRIQQVVRGDSAAYFCASSPQVRETQYFGPGTRLLVL.

The genes are TRBV6-5 and TRBJ2-5, with 7 bases lining up with TRBD1. This CDR3 comprises 15 residues. Unmatched junction bases numbered 11, after V lost 6 bases and J lost 4 bases. CDR1 and CDR2 from the germline V gene are MNHEY and SVGAGI. The CDR3 spells CASRRDRQGVETQYF. CDR3 DNA: TGTGCCAGCAGACGCGACCGACAGGGAGTAGAGACCCAGTACTTC.

In this sample, this clonotype turned up a few times. A much larger clone lies one base from this, so it may be a read error. The chain uses TRBV27 and TRBJ1-1; D perhaps matches TRBD1 (5 bases). The CDR3 is 15 residues long. Germline V gene data show CDR1 as MNHEY and CDR2 as SMNVEV (reference sequence). The CDR3 reads CANSKQGGRTTEAFF. The CDR3 DNA is TGTGCCAACAGTAAGCAGGGCGGGCGCACCACTGAAGCTTTCTTT.